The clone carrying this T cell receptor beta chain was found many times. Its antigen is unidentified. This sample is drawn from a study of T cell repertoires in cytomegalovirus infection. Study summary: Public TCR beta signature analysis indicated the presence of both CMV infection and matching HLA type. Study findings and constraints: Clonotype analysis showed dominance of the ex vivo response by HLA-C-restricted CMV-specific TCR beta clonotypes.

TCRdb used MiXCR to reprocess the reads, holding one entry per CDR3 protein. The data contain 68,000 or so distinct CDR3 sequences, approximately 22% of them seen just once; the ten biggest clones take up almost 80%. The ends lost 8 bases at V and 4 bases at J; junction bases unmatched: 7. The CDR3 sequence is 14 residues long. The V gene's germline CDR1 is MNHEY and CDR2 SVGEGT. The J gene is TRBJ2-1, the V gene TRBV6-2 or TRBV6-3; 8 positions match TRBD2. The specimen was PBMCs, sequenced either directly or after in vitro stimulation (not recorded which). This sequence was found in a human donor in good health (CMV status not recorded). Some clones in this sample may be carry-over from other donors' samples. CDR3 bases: TGTGCCAGCGCCCCGGGAGGGCCGTACAATGAGCAGTTCTTC. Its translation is CASAPGGPYNEQFF.